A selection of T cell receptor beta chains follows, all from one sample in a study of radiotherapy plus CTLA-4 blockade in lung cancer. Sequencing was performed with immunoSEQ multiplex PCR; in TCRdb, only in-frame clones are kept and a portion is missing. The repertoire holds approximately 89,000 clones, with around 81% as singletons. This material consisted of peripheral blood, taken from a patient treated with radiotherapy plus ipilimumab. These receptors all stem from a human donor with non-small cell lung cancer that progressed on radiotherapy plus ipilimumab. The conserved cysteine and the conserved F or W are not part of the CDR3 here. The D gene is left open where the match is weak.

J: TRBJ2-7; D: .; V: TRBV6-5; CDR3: ASSPGHFYEQY
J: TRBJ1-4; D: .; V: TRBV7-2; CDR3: ASSQGTHGNEKLF
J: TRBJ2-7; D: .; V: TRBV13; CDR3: ASSWQGPDEQY
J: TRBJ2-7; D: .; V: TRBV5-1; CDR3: ASSTGPLASEQY
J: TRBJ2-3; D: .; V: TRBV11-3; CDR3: ASSLGRTDTQY
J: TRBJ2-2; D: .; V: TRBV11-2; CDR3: ASSLGQRTGELF
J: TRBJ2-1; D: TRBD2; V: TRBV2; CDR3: ASSPKREGLQF
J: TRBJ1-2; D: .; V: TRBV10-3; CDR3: AISESGYGYT
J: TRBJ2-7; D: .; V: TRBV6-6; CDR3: ASSSASVNEQY
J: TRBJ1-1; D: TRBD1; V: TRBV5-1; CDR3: ASSPGQGVYTEAF
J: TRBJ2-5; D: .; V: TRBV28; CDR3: ASSLSLQETQY
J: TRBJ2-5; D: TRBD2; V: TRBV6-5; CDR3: ASSWELAGGQETQY
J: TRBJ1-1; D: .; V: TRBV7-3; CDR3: ASSLSSTGDGNYEAF
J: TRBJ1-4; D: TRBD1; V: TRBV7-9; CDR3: ASSPDRYNEKLF
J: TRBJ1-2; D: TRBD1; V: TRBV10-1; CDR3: ASEDRVNYGYT
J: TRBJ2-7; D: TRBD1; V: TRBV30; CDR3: AWKYSGTGPYEQY
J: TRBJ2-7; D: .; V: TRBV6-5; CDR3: ASSAALSYEQY
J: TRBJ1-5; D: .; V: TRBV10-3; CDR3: AIRGGAHQPQH
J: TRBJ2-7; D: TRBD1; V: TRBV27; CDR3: ASSSRTGAPWEQY
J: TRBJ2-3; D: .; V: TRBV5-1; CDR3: ASSWGGGTDTQY
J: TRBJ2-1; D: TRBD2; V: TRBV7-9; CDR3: ASSPLAGDYNEQF
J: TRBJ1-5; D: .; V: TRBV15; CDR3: ATSRDRLVGMVPQPQH
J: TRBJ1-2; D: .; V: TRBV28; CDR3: ASSSIGGANYGYT
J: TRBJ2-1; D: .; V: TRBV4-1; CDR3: ASSQEGIAFPHEQF
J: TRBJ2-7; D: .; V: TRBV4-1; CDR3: ASSQVFGKQY
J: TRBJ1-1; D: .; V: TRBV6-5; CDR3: ASSSSTAEAF
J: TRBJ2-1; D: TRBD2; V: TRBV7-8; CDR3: ASSLWGGTSDTSSYNEQF
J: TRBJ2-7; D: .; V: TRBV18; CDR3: ASSRGARGNHEQY
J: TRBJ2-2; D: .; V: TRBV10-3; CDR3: AISESTLTGELF
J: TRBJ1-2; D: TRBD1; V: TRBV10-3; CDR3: AISPGQVSSGYT
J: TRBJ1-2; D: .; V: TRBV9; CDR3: ASSTQGRRGYT
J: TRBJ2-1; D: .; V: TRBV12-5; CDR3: ASGLALINEQF
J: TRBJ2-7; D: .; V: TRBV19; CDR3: ASSIRRGYEQY
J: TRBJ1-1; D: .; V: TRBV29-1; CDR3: SARGMDAEAF
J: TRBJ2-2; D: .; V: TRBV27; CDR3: ASSFGLLTAGELF
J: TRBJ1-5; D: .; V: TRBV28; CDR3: ASSLWDSSNQPQH
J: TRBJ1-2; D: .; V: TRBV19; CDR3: ASSKRTGSNYGYT
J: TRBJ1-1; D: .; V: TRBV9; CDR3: ASSVDPTGNTEAF
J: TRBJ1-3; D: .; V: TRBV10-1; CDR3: ASSDLSSGNTIY
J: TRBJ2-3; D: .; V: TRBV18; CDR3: ASSPPLASDTQY
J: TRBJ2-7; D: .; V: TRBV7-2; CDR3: ASSSPGGDEQY
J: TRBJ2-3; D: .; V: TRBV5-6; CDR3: ASSASGVDTQY
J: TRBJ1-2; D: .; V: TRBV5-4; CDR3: ASSLGVFSGAFGYT
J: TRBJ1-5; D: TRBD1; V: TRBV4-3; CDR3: ASSLGTGGLQPQH
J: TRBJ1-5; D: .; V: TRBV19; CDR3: ASRSFNFGNQPQH
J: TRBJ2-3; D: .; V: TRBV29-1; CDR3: SVASPHTDTQY
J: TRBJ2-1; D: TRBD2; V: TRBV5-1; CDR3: ASTREVGYNEQF
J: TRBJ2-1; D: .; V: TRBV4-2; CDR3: ASSQDLSFRGDEQF
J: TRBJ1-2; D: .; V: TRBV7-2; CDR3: ASRLRDNYGYT
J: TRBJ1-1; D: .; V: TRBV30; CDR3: AWSAYTEAF
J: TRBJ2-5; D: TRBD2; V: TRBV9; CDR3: ASSVDTSAGEQY
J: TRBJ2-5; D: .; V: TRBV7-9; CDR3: ASRLGTETQY
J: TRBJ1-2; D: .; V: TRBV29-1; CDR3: SVEDAPGTNYGYT
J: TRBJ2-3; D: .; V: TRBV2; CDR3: ASTVGDLSTDTQY
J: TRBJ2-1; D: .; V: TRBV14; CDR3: ASSQFGGLGSTYNEQF